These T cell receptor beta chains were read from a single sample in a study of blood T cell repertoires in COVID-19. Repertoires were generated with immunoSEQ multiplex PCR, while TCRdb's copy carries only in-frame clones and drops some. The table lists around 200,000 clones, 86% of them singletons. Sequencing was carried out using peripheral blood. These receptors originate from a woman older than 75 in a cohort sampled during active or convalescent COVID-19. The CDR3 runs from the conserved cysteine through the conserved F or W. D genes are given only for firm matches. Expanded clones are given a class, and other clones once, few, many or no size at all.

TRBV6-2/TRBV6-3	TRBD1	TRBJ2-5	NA	TGTGCCAGCAGTTACTCGAGGGGGCCGGGGACCCAGTACTTC	CASSYSRGPGTQYF
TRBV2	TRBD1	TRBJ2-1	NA	TGTGCCAGCAAGACAGGGGAAAATGAGCAGTTCTTC	CASKTGENEQFF
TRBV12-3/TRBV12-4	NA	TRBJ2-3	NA	TGTGCCAGCAGGGCAGAGGAAACAGATACGCAGTATTTT	CASRAEETDTQYF
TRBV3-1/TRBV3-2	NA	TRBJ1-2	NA	TGTGCCAGCAGCCAAGGGGGCAGAGGCTACACCTTC	CASSQGGRGYTF
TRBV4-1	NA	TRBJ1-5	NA	TGCGCCAGCAGCCAAGATTGGCCGGCGGATCAGCCCCAGCATTTT	CASSQDWPADQPQHF
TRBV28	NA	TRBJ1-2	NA	TGTGCCAGCAGTTTATTGGGCCTCTCAACAGGTGAAGGTAGCTACACCTTC	CASSLLGLSTGEGSYTF
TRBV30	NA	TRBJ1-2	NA	TGTGCCTGGAGTCGTTGGCAGGGGAAAATCTATGGCTACACCTTC	CAWSRWQGKIYGYTF
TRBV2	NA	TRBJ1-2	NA	TGTGCCAGCTCGGGGGGGGACTATGGCTACACCTTC	CASSGGDYGYTF
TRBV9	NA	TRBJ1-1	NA	TGTGCCAGCAGCGTATCAATGGCGGGGAGCGCTGAAGCTTTCTTT	CASSVSMAGSAEAFF
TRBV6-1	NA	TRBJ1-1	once	TGTGCCAGCAGTGAAGCGGCCAGGGATGACACTGAAGCTTTCTTT	CASSEAARDDTEAFF
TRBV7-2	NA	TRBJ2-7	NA	TGTGCCAGCAGCCTAATAGGGACACCCAGCTCCTACGAGCAGTACTTC	CASSLIGTPSSYEQYF
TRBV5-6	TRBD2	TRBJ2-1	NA	TGTGCCAGCAGCATTCTAAGCGGGATCTCCTACAATGAGCAGTTCTTC	CASSILSGISYNEQFF
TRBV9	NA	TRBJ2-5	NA	TGTGCCAGCAGCCCCCACTTCGAACCAGAGACCCAGTACTTC	CASSPHFEPETQYF
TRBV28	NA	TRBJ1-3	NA	TGTGCCAGCAGACCTCAGGGTACTGGAAACACCATATATTTT	CASRPQGTGNTIYF
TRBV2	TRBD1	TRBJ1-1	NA	TGTGCCAGCAGTGTAGACAGGGGGATCCCTGAAGCTTTCTTT	CASSVDRGIPEAFF
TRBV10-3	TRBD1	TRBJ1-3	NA	TGTGCCATCAGCGGGACAGGGAGCCATGGAAACACCATATATTTT	CAISGTGSHGNTIYF
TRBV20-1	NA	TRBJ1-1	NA	TGCAGTGCTAGTGCCCGGGGGGGGGACACTGAAGCTTTCTTT	CSASARGGDTEAFF
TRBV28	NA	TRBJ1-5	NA	TGTGCCAGCAGTTGGACAAGTCGCAATCAGCCCCAGCATTTT	CASSWTSRNQPQHF
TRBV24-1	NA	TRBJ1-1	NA	TGTGCCACCAGTCTCACCCCCACTGAGAGTACTGAAGCTTTCTTT	CATSLTPTESTEAFF
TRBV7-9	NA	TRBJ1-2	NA	TGTGCCAGCAGCTCTGTTTATGGCTACACCTTC	CASSSVYGYTF
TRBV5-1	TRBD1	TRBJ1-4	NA	TGCGCCAGCAGACGGGGACAGGGGGCGACTAATGAAAAACTGTTTTTT	CASRRGQGATNEKLFF
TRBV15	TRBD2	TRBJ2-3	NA	TGTGCCACCAGCAGTCGGGACTACCGGAGGGGAGATACGCAGTATTTT	CATSSRDYRRGDTQYF
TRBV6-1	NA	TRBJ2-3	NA	TGTGCCAGCAGTGCCAGGGGTCCCTCTAGCACAGATACGCAGTATTTT	CASSARGPSSTDTQYF
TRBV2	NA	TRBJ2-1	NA	TGTGCCAGCAGCGTCCATGGGCGTTACAATGAGCAGTTCTTC	CASSVHGRYNEQFF
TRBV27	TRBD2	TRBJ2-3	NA	TGTGCCAGCAGTTTATCAGTAGCGGGAGGGCCGGGGTCTACAGATACGCAGTATTTT	CASSLSVAGGPGSTDTQYF
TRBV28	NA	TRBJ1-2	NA	TGTGCCTGCAGCCAGGCTAACTATGGCTACACCTTC	CACSQANYGYTF
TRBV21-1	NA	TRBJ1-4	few	TGTGCCAGCAGCAAAGCAGGCAGGGATAATGAAAAACTGTTTTTT	CASSKAGRDNEKLFF
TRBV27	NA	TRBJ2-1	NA	TGTGCCAGCAGGCGGAGCCTCGACAATGAGCAGTTCTTC	CASRRSLDNEQFF
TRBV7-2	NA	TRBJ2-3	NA	TGTGCCAGCAGCCTATCAGAGGCAGATACGCAGTATTTT	CASSLSEADTQYF
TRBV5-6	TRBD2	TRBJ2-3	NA	TGTGCCAGCAGGCCTACTAGCGGGGGTACAGATACGCAGTATTTT	CASRPTSGGTDTQYF
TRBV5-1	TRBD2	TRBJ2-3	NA	TGCGCCAGCAGCAACGGACTAGCGGGGACAGATACGCAGTATTTT	CASSNGLAGTDTQYF
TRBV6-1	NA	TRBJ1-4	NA	TGTGCCAGCAGTGAAGGGCACAGTGAGGAAAAACTGTTTTTT	CASSEGHSEEKLFF
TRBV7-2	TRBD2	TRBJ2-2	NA	TGTGCCAGCAGCTACCCCGGGGGGACCGGGGAGCTGTTTTTT	CASSYPGGTGELFF